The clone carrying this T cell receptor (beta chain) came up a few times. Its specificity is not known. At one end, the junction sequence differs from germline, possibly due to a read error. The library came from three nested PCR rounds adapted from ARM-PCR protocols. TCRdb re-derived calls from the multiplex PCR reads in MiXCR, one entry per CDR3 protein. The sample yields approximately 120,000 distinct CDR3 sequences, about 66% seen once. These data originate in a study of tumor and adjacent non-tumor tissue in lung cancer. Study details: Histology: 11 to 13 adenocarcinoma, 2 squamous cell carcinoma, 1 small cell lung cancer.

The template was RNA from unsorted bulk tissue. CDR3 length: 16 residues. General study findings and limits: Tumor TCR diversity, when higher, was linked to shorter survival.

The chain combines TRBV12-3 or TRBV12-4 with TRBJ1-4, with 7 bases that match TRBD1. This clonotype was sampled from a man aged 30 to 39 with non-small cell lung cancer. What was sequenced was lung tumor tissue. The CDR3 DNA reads TGTGCCAGCAGTTCTGAAGGGGGCGCAACTAATGAAAAGCTGTTTTTT. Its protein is CASSSEGGATNEKLFF.